This TCR beta chain comes out of a study of blood T cell repertoires in COVID-19. About the study: COVID-19 samples, acute and convalescent, were from the United States, Italy and Spain. Sources were T cells, B-cell-depleted T cells, or PBMCs; the material itself was cDNA or gDNA.

In the original workflow: Nucleated cell number was recorded as an estimate derived from reference gene primer amplification. The table came from immunoSEQ multiplex PCR; TCRdb's copy has only in-frame clones and leaves some out. Clone size and V and J calls were adopted from that table, with D and trimming inferred from the DNA. Of 100,000 to 120,000 clones in the sample, around 85% were seen once. Trimming took 0 bases from V and 4 from J; bases not matched to a gene: 5. From germline, CDR1 is KGHDR and CDR2 SFDVKD. The CDR3 loop spans 15 amino acids. What was sequenced was peripheral blood. The chain combines TRBV24-1 with TRBJ2-7, with TRBD1 matching 7 bases. The source is a man in his forties or fifties with acute or convalescent COVID-19. CDR3 sequence: CATSDLQQGFYEQYV. Here the CDR3 DNA reads TGTGCCACCAGTGATTTGCAACAGGGGTTTTACGAGCAGTACGTC.